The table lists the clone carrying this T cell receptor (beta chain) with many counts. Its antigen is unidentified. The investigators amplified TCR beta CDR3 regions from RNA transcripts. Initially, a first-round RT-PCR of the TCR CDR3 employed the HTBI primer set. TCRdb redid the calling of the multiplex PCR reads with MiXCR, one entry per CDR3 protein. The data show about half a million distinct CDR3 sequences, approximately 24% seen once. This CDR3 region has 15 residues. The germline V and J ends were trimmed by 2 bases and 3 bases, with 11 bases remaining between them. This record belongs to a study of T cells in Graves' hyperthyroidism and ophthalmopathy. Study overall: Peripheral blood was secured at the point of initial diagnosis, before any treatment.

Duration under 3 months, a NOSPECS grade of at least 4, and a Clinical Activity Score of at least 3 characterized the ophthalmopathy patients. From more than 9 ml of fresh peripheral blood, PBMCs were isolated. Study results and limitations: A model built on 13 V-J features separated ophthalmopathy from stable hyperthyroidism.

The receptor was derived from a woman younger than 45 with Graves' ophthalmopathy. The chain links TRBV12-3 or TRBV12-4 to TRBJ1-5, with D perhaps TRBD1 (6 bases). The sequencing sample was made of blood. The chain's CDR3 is CASSLIGQNNQPQHF. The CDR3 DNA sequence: TGTGCCAGCAGTTTAATCGGACAGAACAATCAGCCCCAGCATTTT.